This section outlines one TCR beta chain sequence together with its context. Its cognate antigen is unknown. Here immunoSEQ multiplex PCR was the method, and the copy in TCRdb shows in-frame clones only, minus some. The table records roughly 33,000 clones, around four fifths of them present only once. CDR3 length equals 14 residues. Trimming at V came to 3 bases and at J to 5 bases, leaving 7 bases not matched to a gene. Germline CDR1 GTSNPN, CDR2 SVGIG (reference sequence). The data originate from a study of vaccination effects on CD4 cells after COVID-19. On the study more broadly: BNT162b2 vaccine or mRNA-1273 vaccine was given to participants in two doses.

Antigen-specific CD4+ T cells were first expanded with viral peptide pools by the ViraFEST assay and only then sequenced. Cells that had been cultured for 10 days were the source of isolated CD4+ T cells. Nucleocapsid antibodies stayed negative before and after vaccination, showing no earlier SARS-CoV-2 infection. Each culture had half its medium swapped for IL-2 medium on days 3 and 7. Notes on the study in general: Healthy vaccinees had only 1 of 255 vaccine-induced clones cross-react with common cold coronaviruses.

The sequence was obtained from a human donor who received a COVID-19 vaccine. The chain recombines TRBV30 with TRBJ2-5; 9 nucleotides line up with TRBD2. The sample here was CD4+ T cells from PBMCs cultured with HCoV-OC43 spike peptides, taken before COVID-19 vaccination. Subset of the sample: HCoV-OC43 spike overlapping peptide pool stimulation. CDR3 amino acids: CAWRPSGVLETQYF. The CDR3 bases are TGTGCCTGGAGGCCTAGCGGGGTGCTCGAGACCCAGTACTTC.